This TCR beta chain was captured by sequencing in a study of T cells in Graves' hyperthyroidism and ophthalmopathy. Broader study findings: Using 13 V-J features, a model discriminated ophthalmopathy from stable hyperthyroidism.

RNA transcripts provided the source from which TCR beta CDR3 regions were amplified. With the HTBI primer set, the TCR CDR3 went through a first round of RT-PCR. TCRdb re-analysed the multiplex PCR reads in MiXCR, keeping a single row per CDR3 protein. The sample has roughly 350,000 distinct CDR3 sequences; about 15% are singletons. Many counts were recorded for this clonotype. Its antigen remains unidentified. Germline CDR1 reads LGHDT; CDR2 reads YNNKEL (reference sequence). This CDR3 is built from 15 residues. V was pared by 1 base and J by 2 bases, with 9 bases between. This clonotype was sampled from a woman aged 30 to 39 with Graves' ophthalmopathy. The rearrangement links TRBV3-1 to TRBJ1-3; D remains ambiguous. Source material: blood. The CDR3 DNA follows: TGTGCCAGCAGCCAAGGGAGGTGGACTGGAAACACCATATATTTT. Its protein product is CASSQGRWTGNTIYF. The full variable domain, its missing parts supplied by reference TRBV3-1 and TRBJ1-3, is DTAVSQTPKYLVTQMGNDKSIKCEQNLGHDTMYWYKQDSKKFLKIMFSYNNKELIINETVPNRFSPKSPDKAHLNLHINSLELGDSAVYFCASSQGRWTGNTIYFGEGSWLTVV.